This T cell receptor (beta chain) is from a study of cytotoxic CD8 clonotypes in ibrutinib-treated CLL. Study details: Results showed 25 or so partial and 2 complete responses; following median approximately 73 months, roughly 15 remained remitted, about 12 advanced. Samples showed on average roughly 250,000 productive templates and tens of thousands of productive rearrangements.

CDR1 SGHAT and CDR2 FQNNGV come from the germline V gene. Trimming removed 1 base from V and 7 bases from J, with 8 bases in between. CDR3 length equals 13 residues. Deep sequencing aimed at 1 in 200,000 to 1 in 1 million T cells' resolution. Profiled with immunoSEQ multiplex PCR; TCRdb holds only in-frame clones, not every one. The repertoire holds about 200,000 clones, approximately 72% seen once, with around 15% in the top ten. In the case of this clone: Its specificity is not known.

Study-wide points: There were few public clonotypes, and on treatment they contracted or stayed stable.

The sequencing used PBMCs, collected after 24 months of ibrutinib treatment. This chain joins TRBV11-2 and TRBJ1-5; D gene unclear. The sequence derives from a human donor with chronic lymphocytic leukemia. The CDR3 DNA sequence: TGTGCCAGCAGCTTAGGGCCCGGGCAGCCCCAGCATTTT. Translated: CASSLGPGQPQHF. The whole variable domain, remainder taken from reference TRBV11-2 and TRBJ1-5, is EAGVAQSPRYKIIEKRQSVAFWCNPISGHATLYWYQQILGQGPKLLIQFQNNGVVDDSQLPKDRFSAERLKGVDSTLKIQPAKLEDSAVYLCASSLGPGQPQHFGDGTRLSIL.